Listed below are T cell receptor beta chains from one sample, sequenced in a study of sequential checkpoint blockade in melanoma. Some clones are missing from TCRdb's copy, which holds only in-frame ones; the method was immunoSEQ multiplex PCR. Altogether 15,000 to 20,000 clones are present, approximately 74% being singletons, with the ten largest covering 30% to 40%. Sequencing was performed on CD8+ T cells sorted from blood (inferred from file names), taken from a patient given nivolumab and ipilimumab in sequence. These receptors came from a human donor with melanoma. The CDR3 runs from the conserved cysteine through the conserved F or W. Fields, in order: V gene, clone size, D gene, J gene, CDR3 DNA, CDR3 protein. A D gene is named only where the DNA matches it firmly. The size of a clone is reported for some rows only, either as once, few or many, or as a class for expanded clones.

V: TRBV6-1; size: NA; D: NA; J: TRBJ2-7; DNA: TGTGCCAGCAGGGACACCTACGAGCAGTACTTC; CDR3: CASRDTYEQYF
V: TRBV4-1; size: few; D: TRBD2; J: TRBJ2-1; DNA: TGCGCCAGCAGCCGAGTCGGCGGGGGTAAGTTCTTC; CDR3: CASSRVGGGKFF
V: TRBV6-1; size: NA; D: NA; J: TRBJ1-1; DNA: TGTGCCAGCAGTGAAGACCTCTTTACCGCCGGGGTCACTGAAGCTTTCTTT; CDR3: CASSEDLFTAGVTEAFF
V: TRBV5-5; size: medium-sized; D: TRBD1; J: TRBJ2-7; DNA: TGTGCCAGCAGCTTGCCGGGACAGGGGGGTGAGCAGTACTTC; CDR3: CASSLPGQGGEQYF
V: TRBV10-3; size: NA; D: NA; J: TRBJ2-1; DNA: TGTGCCATCAGTGGGGGCGTCAGGGGGGACTACAATGAGCAGTTCTTC; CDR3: CAISGGVRGDYNEQFF
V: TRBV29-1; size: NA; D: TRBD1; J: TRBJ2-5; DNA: TGCAGCGTTGAGGACAGGAAAGAGACCCAGTACTTC; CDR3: CSVEDRKETQYF
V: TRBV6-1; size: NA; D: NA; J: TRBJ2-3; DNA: TGTGCCAGCAGTGAAGGGACAGACACAGATACGCAGTATTTT; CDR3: CASSEGTDTDTQYF
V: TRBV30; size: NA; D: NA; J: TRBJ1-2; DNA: TGTGCCTGGAGTGTACGGTACGATGGCTACACCTTC; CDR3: CAWSVRYDGYTF
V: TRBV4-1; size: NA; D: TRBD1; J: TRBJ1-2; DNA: TGCGCCAGCAGCCAAGAAAGGGGGCGCTTTGGTGGCTACACCTTC; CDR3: CASSQERGRFGGYTF
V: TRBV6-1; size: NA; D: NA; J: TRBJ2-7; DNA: TGTGCCAGCAGTATATACAGAGACTCCTACGAGCAGTACTTC; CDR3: CASSIYRDSYEQYF
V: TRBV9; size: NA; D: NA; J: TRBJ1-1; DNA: TGTGCCAGCAGCAGGGACACCTTGAACACTGAAGCTTTCTTT; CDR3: CASSRDTLNTEAFF
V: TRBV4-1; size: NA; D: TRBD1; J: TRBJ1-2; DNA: TGCGCCAGCAGCCAGTATAGTCCGGGACAGAACTATGGCTACACCTTC; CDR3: CASSQYSPGQNYGYTF
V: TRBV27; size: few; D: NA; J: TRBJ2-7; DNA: TGTGCCAGCATGGGGGGTGCCTCCTACGAGCAGTACTTC; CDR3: CASMGGASYEQYF
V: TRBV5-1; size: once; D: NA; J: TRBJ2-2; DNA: TGCGCCAGCACCTTCTCCGGGGAGCTGTTTTTT; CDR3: CASTFSGELFF
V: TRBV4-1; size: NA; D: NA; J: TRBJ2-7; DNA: TGCGCCAGCAGCCAAGCCCACGGACAGTTCTACGAGCAGTACTTC; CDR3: CASSQAHGQFYEQYF
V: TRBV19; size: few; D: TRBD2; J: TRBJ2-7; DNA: TGTGCCAGTCGCCAGCGGGAGTCTACCGAGCAGTACTTC; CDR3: CASRQRESTEQYF
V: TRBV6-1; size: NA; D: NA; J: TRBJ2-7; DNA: TGTGCCATCAGTGAATTATCTCCCCAGAAATACGAGCAGTACTTC; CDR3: CAISELSPQKYEQYF
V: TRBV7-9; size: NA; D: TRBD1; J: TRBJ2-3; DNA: TGTGCCAGCAGCCCCAACAGGGGGATAAGCACAGATACGCAGTATTTT; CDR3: CASSPNRGISTDTQYF
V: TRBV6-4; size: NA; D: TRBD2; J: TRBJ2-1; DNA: TGTGCCAGCAGTCAACTAGCGGACTACAATGAGCAGTTCTTC; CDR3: CASSQLADYNEQFF
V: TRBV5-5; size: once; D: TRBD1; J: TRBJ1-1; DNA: TGTGCCAGCAATCTTGGACAGGGGGGGAACACTGAAGCTTTCTTT; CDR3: CASNLGQGGNTEAFF
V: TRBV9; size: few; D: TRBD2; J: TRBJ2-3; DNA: TGTGCCAGCAGCGTCGGGACTAGCGAGGTAGATACGCAGTATTTT; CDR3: CASSVGTSEVDTQYF
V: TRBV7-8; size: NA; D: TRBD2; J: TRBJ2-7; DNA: TGTGCCAGCAGCTTAAGTCGGTCCGGGGGGACCTACGAGCAGTACTTC; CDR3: CASSLSRSGGTYEQYF
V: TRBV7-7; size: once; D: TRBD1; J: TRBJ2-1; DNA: TGTGCCAGCAGCCCCGGGACAGGGAATTTAAATGAGCAGTTCTTC; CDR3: CASSPGTGNLNEQFF
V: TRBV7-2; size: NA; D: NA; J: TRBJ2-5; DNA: TGTGCCAGCAGCTTAGGTGACAGAAAGCAAGAGACCCAGTACTTC; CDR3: CASSLGDRKQETQYF
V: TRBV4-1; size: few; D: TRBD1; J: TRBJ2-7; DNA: TGCGCCAGCAGCCTAACAGGGGGCCGGGACGAGCAGTACTTC; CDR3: CASSLTGGRDEQYF
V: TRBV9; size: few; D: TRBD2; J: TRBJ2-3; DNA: TGTGCCAGCAGCGGGACTAGCGGTCGTACAGATACGCAGTATTTT; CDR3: CASSGTSGRTDTQYF
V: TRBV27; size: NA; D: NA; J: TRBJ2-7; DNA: TGTGCCAGCAGTTTAGGGGGCATCTCCTACGAGCAGTACTTC; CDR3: CASSLGGISYEQYF
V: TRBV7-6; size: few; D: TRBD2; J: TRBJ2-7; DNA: TGTGCCAGCAGCTTCGGGCGGGAGCACTACGAGCAGTACTTC; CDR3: CASSFGREHYEQYF
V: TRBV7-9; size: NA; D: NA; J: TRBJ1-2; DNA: TGTGCCAGCAGCTCCCTAAGGGAGCATGGCTACACCTTC; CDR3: CASSSLREHGYTF
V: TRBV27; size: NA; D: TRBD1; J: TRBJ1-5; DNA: TGTGCCAGCAGTCCAGGGACAGGGTATCAGCCCCAGCATTTT; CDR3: CASSPGTGYQPQHF
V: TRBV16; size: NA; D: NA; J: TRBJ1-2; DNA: TGTGCCAGCAGCTTATATCGGGGGGGAACTGATGGCTACACCTTC; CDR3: CASSLYRGGTDGYTF
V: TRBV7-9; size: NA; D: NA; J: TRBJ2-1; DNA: TGTGCCAGCAGCCCGACTAGGTCACCGTTCTTC; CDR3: CASSPTRSPFF
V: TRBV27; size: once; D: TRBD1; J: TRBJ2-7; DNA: TGTGCCAGCAGTTTTAATCAGGGGGCCTTTGTCTACGAGCAGTACTTC; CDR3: CASSFNQGAFVYEQYF
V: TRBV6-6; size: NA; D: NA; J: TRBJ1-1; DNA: TGTGCCAGCAGTGGGGGCGTTAATGAAGCTTTCTTT; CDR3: CASSGGVNEAFF
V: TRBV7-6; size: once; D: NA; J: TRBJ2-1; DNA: TGTGCCAGCAGCTTAGTCGACGGATCGGGCAATGAGCAGTTCTTC; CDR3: CASSLVDGSGNEQFF
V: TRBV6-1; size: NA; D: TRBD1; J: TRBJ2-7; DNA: TGTGCCAGCAGTGAATTGGGACAGTACCTCTACGAGCAGTACTTC; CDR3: CASSELGQYLYEQYF
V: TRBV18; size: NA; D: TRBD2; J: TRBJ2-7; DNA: TGTGCCAGCTCACCTCGGGACTACTACGAGCAGTACTTC; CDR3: CASSPRDYYEQYF
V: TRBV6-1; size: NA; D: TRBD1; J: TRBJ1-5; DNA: TGTGCCAGCATTCTCGACAGGGGGCCGGATCAGCCCCAGCATTTT; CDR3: CASILDRGPDQPQHF
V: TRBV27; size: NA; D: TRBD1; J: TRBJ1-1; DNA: TGTGCCAGCAGTCCTACAGGGGGCGGGACTGAAGCTTTCTTT; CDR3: CASSPTGGGTEAFF
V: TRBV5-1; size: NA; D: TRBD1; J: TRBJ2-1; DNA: TGCGCCAGCAGCCCAAGACAGGGGCTATTCAATGAGCAGTTCTTC; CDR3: CASSPRQGLFNEQFF